This T cell receptor (beta chain) was sequenced during a study of cytomegalovirus exposure and HLA in healthy donors. Study-wide background: The roughly 700 first-cohort repertoires shared a platform with the approximately 130 validation repertoires, as reported in a later analysis. Findings and limits, study-wide: Reportedly, cytomegalovirus status was diagnosed with high sensitivity and specificity. A subsequent analysis found that TCR clusters from the first cohort also tended to co-occur in the approximately 130 validation repertoires, with 90% to 95% of cluster scores above 0.

While the first cohort had 600 to 800 subjects, the donors belonged to the separate validation cohort of about 130 subjects. As regards this clone: What it binds is unknown.

The table came from immunoSEQ multiplex PCR; TCRdb's copy has only in-frame clones and leaves some out. In the table there are some 140,000 clones, about 86% of which are singletons. The V segment lost 5 bases and the J segment 8 bases; nucleotides outside the gene matches: 11. This CDR3 has 14 residues. Germline lookup yields CDR1 SGHTA and CDR2 FQGNSA. The receptor comes from a man between 18 and 29 years old in good health and CMV-seronegative. The sequencing sample was made of PBMCs. V gene TRBV7-2 combines with J gene TRBJ1-2; TRBD1 agrees at 7 bases. CDR3 bases: TGTGCCAGCAGCCTCCGTGACAGGGAGGAAGGCTACACCTTC. Its protein product is CASSLRDREEGYTF.